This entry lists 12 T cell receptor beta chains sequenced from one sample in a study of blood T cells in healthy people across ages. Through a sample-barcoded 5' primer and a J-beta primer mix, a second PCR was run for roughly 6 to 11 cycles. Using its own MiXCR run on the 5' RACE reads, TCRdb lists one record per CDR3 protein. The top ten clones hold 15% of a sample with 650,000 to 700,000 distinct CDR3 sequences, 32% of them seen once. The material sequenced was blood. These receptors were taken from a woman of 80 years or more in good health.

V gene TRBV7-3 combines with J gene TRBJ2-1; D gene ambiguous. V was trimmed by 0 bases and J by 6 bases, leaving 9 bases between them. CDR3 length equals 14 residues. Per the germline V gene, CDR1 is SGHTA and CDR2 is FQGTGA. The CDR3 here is CASSLTRVGNEQFF. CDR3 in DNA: TGTGCCAGCAGCTTAACTCGGGTAGGCAATGAGCAGTTCTTC.

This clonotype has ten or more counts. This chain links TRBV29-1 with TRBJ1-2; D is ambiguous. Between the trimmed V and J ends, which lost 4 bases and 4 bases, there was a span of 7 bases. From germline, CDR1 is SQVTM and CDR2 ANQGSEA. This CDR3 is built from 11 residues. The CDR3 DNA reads TGCAGCGTTGGTGGGAGCTATGGCTACACCTTC. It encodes CSVGGSYGYTF. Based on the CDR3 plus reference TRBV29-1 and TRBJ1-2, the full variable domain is SAVISQKPSRDICQRGTSLTIQCQVDSQVTMMFWYRQQPGQSLTLIATANQGSEATYESGFVIDKFPISRPNLTFSTLTVSNMSPEDSSIYLCSVGGSYGYTFGSGTRLTVV.

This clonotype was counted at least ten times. CDR3 nucleotide sequence: TGCAGTGCAACCGGGACTAGCGGGGGGTCAAACCAAGAGACCCAGTACTTC. It encodes CSATGTSGGSNQETQYF. The V and J genes are TRBV20-1 and TRBJ2-5, with 15 positions matching TRBD2. The CDR3 contains 17 residues. V gave up 6 bases and J gave up 0 bases; unmatched junction bases: 8. Germline V CDR1 and CDR2: DFQATT, SNEGSKA (reference sequence).

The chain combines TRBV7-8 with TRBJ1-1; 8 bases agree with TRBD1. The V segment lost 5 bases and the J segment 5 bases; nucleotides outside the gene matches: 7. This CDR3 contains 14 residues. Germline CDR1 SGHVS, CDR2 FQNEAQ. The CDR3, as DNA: TGTGCCAGCAGCCAGACAGGGGTATGGACTGAAGCTTTCTTT. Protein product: CASSQTGVWTEAFF.

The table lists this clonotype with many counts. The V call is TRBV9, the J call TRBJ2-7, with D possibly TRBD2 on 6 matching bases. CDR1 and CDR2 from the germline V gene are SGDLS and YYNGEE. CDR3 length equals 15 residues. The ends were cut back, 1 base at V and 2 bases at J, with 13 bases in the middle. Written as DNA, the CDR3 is TGTGCCAGCAGCGTAAATCCTAGCGTAACCTACGAGCAGTACTTC. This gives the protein CASSVNPSVTYEQYF.

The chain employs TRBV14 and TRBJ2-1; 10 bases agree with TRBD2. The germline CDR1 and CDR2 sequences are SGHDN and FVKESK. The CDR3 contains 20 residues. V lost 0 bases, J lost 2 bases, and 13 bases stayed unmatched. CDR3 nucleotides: TGTGCCAGCAGCCAAGATGGGGGACTAGCGTCATATCCCCCCTACAATGAGCAGTTCTTC. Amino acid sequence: CASSQDGGLASYPPYNEQFF.

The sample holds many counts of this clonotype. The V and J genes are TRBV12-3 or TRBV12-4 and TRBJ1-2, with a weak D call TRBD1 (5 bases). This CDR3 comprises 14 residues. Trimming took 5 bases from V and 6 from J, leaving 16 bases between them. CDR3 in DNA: TGTGCCAGCAGTCGTCCGGGACCCAGGAATGGCTACACCTTC. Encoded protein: CASSRPGPRNGYTF.

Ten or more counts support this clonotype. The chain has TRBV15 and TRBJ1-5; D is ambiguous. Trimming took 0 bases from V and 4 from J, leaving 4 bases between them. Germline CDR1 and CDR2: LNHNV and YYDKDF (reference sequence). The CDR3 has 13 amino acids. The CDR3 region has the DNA TGTGCCACCAGCAGAGAAGGAAATCAGCCCCAGCATTTT. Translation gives CATSREGNQPQHF.

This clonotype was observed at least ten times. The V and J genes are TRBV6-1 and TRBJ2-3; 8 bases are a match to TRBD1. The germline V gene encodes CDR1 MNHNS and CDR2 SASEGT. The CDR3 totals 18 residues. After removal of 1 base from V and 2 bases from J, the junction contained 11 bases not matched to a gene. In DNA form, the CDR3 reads TGTGCCAGCAGTGAAGGGGAGCAAGGGGACAGGACCACAGATACGCAGTATTTT. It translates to CASSEGEQGDRTTDTQYF.

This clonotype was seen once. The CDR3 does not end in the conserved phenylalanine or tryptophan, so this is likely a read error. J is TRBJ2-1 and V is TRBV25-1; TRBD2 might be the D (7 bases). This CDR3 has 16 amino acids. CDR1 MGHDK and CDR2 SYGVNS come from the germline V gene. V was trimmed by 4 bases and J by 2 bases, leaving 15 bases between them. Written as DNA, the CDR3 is TGTGCCAGCAGTGGATTGGAGGGGGGGCCCTACAATGAGCAGTTCGTC. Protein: CASSGLEGGPYNEQFV.

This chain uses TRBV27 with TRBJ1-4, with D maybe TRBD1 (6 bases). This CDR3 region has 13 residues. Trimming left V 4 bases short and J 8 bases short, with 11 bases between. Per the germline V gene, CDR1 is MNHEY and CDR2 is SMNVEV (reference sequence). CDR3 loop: CASSSHQGEKLFF. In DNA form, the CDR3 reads TGTGCCAGCAGTTCTCATCAGGGGGAAAAACTGTTTTTT.

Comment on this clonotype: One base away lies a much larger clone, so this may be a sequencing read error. CDR3 DNA sequence: TGCGCCAGCAGCTTGAAGGGTTTGGAAGCTTTCTTT. Residues: CASSLKGLEAFF. The genes are TRBV5-1 and TRBJ1-1; D not resolved. Deletions cut 1 base from V and 8 bases from J, with 9 bases between. The V gene's germline CDR1 is SGHRS and CDR2 YFSETQ. CDR3 length equals 12 residues.